These T cell receptor beta chains were read from a single sample in a study of CD4 T cells in relation to SARS-CoV-2 and coronaviruses. The assay was immunoSEQ multiplex PCR, and TCRdb's table has in-frame clones only and misses some. The sample lists nearly 25,000 clones; more than 60% were seen once. Their recognized antigens are unknown. Sample: CD4+ T cells from PBMCs, cultured in vitro. The receptors originated from a human donor in good health. Each CDR3 is given with its conserved first and last residue. A D gene is named only where the DNA matches it firmly. A row's size may be missing; if present it is once, few, many or a size class.

d_call: NA
j_call: TRBJ1-2
clone_size: NA
v_call: TRBV3-1/TRBV3-2
cdr3_aa: CASSQDLGGYTF
cdr3_nt: TGTGCCAGCAGCCAAGATCTTGGGGGCTACACCTTC

d_call: TRBD1
j_call: TRBJ1-3
clone_size: NA
v_call: TRBV7-3
cdr3_aa: CASSLIYRGLSGNTIYF
cdr3_nt: TGTGCCAGCAGCTTAATATACAGGGGGCTCTCTGGAAACACCATATATTTT

d_call: NA
j_call: TRBJ2-5
clone_size: NA
v_call: TRBV18
cdr3_aa: CASSLQETQYF
cdr3_nt: TGTGCCAGCTCCCTCCAAGAGACCCAGTACTTC

d_call: NA
j_call: TRBJ1-4
clone_size: few
v_call: TRBV19
cdr3_aa: CASSPGISATNEKLFF
cdr3_nt: TGTGCCAGTAGTCCCGGGATCTCGGCAACTAATGAAAAACTGTTTTTT

d_call: TRBD2
j_call: TRBJ2-7
clone_size: few
v_call: TRBV14
cdr3_aa: CASSLGTSGYEQYF
cdr3_nt: TGTGCCAGCAGCCTGGGGACTAGTGGTTACGAGCAGTACTTC

d_call: NA
j_call: TRBJ2-6
clone_size: NA
v_call: TRBV4-1
cdr3_aa: CASSQDPPSSGANVLTF
cdr3_nt: TGCGCCAGCAGCCAAGATCCACCTAGCTCTGGGGCCAACGTCCTGACTTTC

d_call: TRBD1
j_call: TRBJ2-2
clone_size: once
v_call: TRBV7-6
cdr3_aa: CASSLAAGQGSGELFF
cdr3_nt: TGTGCCAGCAGCTTAGCGGCGGGACAGGGATCCGGGGAGCTGTTTTTT

d_call: NA
j_call: TRBJ2-5
clone_size: NA
v_call: TRBV12-5
cdr3_aa: CASGLVLGQGGETQYF
cdr3_nt: TGTGCTAGTGGTTTGGTACTTGGGCAGGGTGGGGAGACCCAGTACTTC

d_call: NA
j_call: TRBJ1-4
clone_size: NA
v_call: TRBV25-1
cdr3_aa: CASSRGGNEKLFF
cdr3_nt: TGTGCCAGCTCGCGAGGGGGGAATGAAAAACTGTTTTTT

d_call: NA
j_call: TRBJ2-7
clone_size: NA
v_call: TRBV12-3/TRBV12-4
cdr3_aa: CASSLTRPYEQYF
cdr3_nt: TGTGCCAGCAGTTTAACGCGCCCCTACGAGCAGTACTTC

d_call: TRBD2
j_call: TRBJ2-1
clone_size: NA
v_call: TRBV6-4
cdr3_aa: CASSAGTSGNNEQFF
cdr3_nt: TGTGCCAGCAGTGCCGGGACTAGCGGGAACAATGAGCAGTTCTTC

d_call: NA
j_call: TRBJ2-5
clone_size: NA
v_call: TRBV12-3/TRBV12-4
cdr3_aa: CASTNSFQETQYF
cdr3_nt: TGTGCCAGCACCAACAGTTTCCAAGAGACCCAGTACTTC

d_call: NA
j_call: TRBJ2-7
clone_size: NA
v_call: TRBV7-9
cdr3_aa: CASSQEFYEQYF
cdr3_nt: TGTGCCAGCAGCCAGGAGTTCTACGAGCAGTACTTC

d_call: TRBD1
j_call: TRBJ2-5
clone_size: NA
v_call: TRBV11-2
cdr3_aa: CASSPRTGRLKETQYF
cdr3_nt: TGTGCCAGCAGCCCCCGGACAGGTCGGCTTAAAGAGACCCAGTACTTC

d_call: NA
j_call: TRBJ2-7
clone_size: NA
v_call: TRBV20-1
cdr3_aa: CSASLGMRSYEQYF
cdr3_nt: TGCAGTGCTAGTCTGGGGATGAGGTCCTACGAGCAGTACTTC

d_call: TRBD1
j_call: TRBJ1-4
clone_size: NA
v_call: TRBV28
cdr3_aa: CASRRGQGIRGEKLFF
cdr3_nt: TGTGCCAGCAGACGAGGACAGGGGATTCGCGGTGAAAAACTGTTTTTT

d_call: NA
j_call: TRBJ1-5
clone_size: few
v_call: TRBV6-5
cdr3_aa: CASSYGSNQPQHF
cdr3_nt: TGTGCCAGCAGTTACGGTAGCAATCAGCCCCAGCATTTT

d_call: NA
j_call: TRBJ1-2
clone_size: NA
v_call: TRBV12-3/TRBV12-4
cdr3_aa: CASSLSRDFGYTF
cdr3_nt: TGTGCCAGCAGTTTAAGTCGGGATTTCGGCTACACCTTC

d_call: TRBD2
j_call: TRBJ2-1
clone_size: NA
v_call: TRBV5-6
cdr3_aa: CASSLRLAGRNNEQFF
cdr3_nt: TGTGCCAGCAGCTTGAGACTAGCGGGGCGAAACAATGAGCAGTTCTTC

d_call: TRBD1
j_call: TRBJ2-3
clone_size: NA
v_call: TRBV19
cdr3_aa: CASSPGGHDDTQYF
cdr3_nt: TGTGCCAGTAGTCCAGGGGGCCATGATGATACGCAGTATTTT